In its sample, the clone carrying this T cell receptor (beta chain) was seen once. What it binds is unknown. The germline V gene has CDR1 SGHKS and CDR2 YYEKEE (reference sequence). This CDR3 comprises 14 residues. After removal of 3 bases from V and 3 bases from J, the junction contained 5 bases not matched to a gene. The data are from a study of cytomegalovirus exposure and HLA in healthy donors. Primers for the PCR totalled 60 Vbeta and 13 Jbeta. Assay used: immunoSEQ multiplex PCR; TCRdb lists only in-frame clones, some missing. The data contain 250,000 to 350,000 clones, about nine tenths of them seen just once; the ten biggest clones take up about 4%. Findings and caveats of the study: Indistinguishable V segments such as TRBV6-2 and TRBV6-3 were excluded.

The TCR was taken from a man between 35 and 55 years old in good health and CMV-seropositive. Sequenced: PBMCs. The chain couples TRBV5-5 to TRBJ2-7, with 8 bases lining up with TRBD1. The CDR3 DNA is TGTGCCAGCAGCTCGGGACAGGCCCTCTACGAGCAGTACTTC. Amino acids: CASSSGQALYEQYF.